These T cell receptor beta chains were read from a single sample in a study of blood T cells in healthy people across ages. Via MiXCR, TCRdb re-called the 5' RACE reads, giving one row per CDR3 protein. The sample contains about 580,000 distinct CDR3 sequences, 45% to 55% of which appear only once. The sequenced sample consisted of blood. These receptors were collected from an elderly man in good health. Both conserved end residues are part of each CDR3. The order of the fields is CDR3 protein, CDR3 DNA, CDR3 length, clone size, J gene, D gene, V gene. The D gene is left open where the match is weak. Only some rows state a clone size, as once, few, many or a class for expanded clones.

CDR3: CSAPGRIYEQYF; DNA: TGCAGTGCTCCGGGACGCATCTACGAGCAGTACTTC; length: 12; size: few; J: TRBJ2-7; D: -; V: TRBV20-1
CDR3: CASSYLAVNEQFF; DNA: TGTGCCAGCAGTTATCTAGCGGTCAATGAGCAGTTCTTC; length: 13; size: once; J: TRBJ2-1; D: TRBD2; V: TRBV6-2/TRBV6-3
CDR3: CASSYVRQLQETQYF; DNA: TGTGCCAGCAGTTATGTCAGACAGTTACAAGAGACCCAGTACTTC; length: 15; size: -; J: TRBJ2-5; D: -; V: TRBV6-2/TRBV6-3
CDR3: CASSSGKETQYF; DNA: TGTGCCAGCAGTTCAGGGAAAGAGACCCAGTACTTC; length: 12; size: few; J: TRBJ2-5; D: -; V: TRBV7-2
CDR3: CASSPIGPSYTEAFF; DNA: TGTGCCAGCAGCCCGATTGGGCCGTCTTACACTGAAGCTTTCTTT; length: 15; size: -; J: TRBJ1-1; D: -; V: TRBV2
CDR3: CASSETDRGHYGYTF; DNA: TGTGCCAGCAGTGAAACGGACAGGGGGCATTATGGCTACACCTTC; length: 15; size: few; J: TRBJ1-2; D: TRBD1; V: TRBV25-1
CDR3: CASSDRKETQYF; DNA: TGTGCCAGCAGCGACAGAAAAGAGACCCAGTACTTC; length: 12; size: -; J: TRBJ2-5; D: -; V: TRBV27
CDR3: CASSYGGAGTGELFF; DNA: TGTGCCAGCAGTTATGGGGGAGCGGGCACCGGGGAGCTGTTTTTT; length: 15; size: -; J: TRBJ2-2; D: -; V: TRBV6-2/TRBV6-3
CDR3: CSVEDLREGNYGYTF; DNA: TGCAGCGTTGAAGATCTTCGGGAGGGGAACTATGGCTACACCTTC; length: 15; size: -; J: TRBJ1-2; D: -; V: TRBV29-1
CDR3: CASSSSGTSGRAVEQFF; DNA: TGTGCCAGCAGCTCCTCCGGGACTAGCGGGAGGGCAGTTGAGCAGTTCTTC; length: 17; size: few; J: TRBJ2-1; D: TRBD2; V: TRBV7-6
CDR3: CASSQGLAGGWYNEQFF; DNA: TGTGCCAGCAGCCAGGGCCTAGCGGGAGGTTGGTACAATGAGCAGTTCTTC; length: 17; size: -; J: TRBJ2-1; D: TRBD2; V: TRBV3-1